These T cell receptor beta chains were read from a single sample in a study of cytomegalovirus exposure and HLA in healthy donors. Repertoires were generated with immunoSEQ multiplex PCR, while TCRdb's copy carries only in-frame clones and drops some. The sample holds about 240,000 clones; around 85% are singletons and the top ten take around 1.3%. The sequenced sample consisted of PBMCs. Receptors were obtained from a young woman in good health and CMV-seropositive. CDR3s include the opening cysteine and the closing phenylalanine or tryptophan. The order of the fields is clone size, J gene, V gene, D gene, CDR3 DNA, CDR3 protein. A D gene is named only where the DNA matches it firmly. Clone size is given for some rows only: seen once, a few or many times, or a class if the clone is expanded.

NA TRBJ2-5 TRBV19 NA TGTGCCAGTAGTATTCTACCAGGGGAGAAAGAGACCCAGTACTTC CASSILPGEKETQYF
NA TRBJ2-7 TRBV5-1 TRBD2 TGCGCCAGCAGCTCCGTAGGGGAGGGATCCTACGAGCAGTACTTC CASSSVGEGSYEQYF
NA TRBJ2-2 TRBV18 NA TGTGCCAGCTCACCCGGCAGGTCGGACGGGGAGCTGTTTTTT CASSPGRSDGELFF
NA TRBJ2-2 TRBV11-1 NA TGTGCCAGCAGCCATACGGGACTTCTCCCCAGGGAGCTGTTTTTT CASSHTGLLPRELFF
NA TRBJ1-1 TRBV6-1 NA TGTGCCAGCAGTTTAACATCCACTGAAGCTTTCTTT CASSLTSTEAFF
few TRBJ1-5 TRBV7-8 NA TGTGCCAGCAGCTCAGTCGGGAGGAGCAATCAGCCCCAGCATTTT CASSSVGRSNQPQHF
NA TRBJ2-1 TRBV21-1 NA TGTGCCAGCAGCGCAGACAGGGAAGGGTACAATGAGCAGTTCTTC CASSADREGYNEQFF
NA TRBJ1-1 TRBV6-4 NA TGTGCCAGCAGTGCAGAAGGGGGTGCCGAAGCTTTCTTT CASSAEGGAEAFF
NA TRBJ1-2 TRBV11-3 TRBD1 TGTGCCAGCAGCACACAGGGGGCCGGCTACACCTTC CASSTQGAGYTF
NA TRBJ1-2 TRBV6-6 NA TGTGCCAGCAGTTACTCTGGAGAGTTTAACTATGGCTACACCTTC CASSYSGEFNYGYTF
NA TRBJ1-1 TRBV10-2 NA TGCGCCAGCAACTCAGGTATGAACACTGAAGCTTTCTTT CASNSGMNTEAFF
NA TRBJ1-3 TRBV4-1 TRBD1 TGCGCCAGCAGCCAAAACAGGGGAGAAGAAAACACCATATATTTT CASSQNRGEENTIYF
NA TRBJ2-7 TRBV7-6 TRBD1 TGTGCCAGCAGCTCGGGACAGGTACGGAGCTCCTACGAGCAGTACTTC CASSSGQVRSSYEQYF
NA TRBJ2-7 TRBV7-3 NA TGTGCCAGCAGCTTAGGACCGGGACTCACTTACGAGCAGTACTTC CASSLGPGLTYEQYF
NA TRBJ2-7 TRBV27 TRBD1 TGTGCCAGCAGTTCCCCCAGAGGACAGGGAATCTACGAGCAGTACTTC CASSSPRGQGIYEQYF
NA TRBJ1-1 TRBV7-9 TRBD1 TGTGCCAGCAGGAAGACAGGGGGGAGGAACACTGAAGCTTTCTTT CASRKTGGRNTEAFF
NA TRBJ2-1 TRBV6-4 NA TGTGCCAGCAGTGACTCGACTAGTGGGACCTACAATGAGCAGTTCTTC CASSDSTSGTYNEQFF
NA TRBJ2-1 TRBV29-1 NA TGCAGCGTTTGGGAGTCCGAGCCTTCTGGGCAGTTCTTC CSVWESEPSGQFF
once TRBJ2-3 TRBV19 TRBD1 TGTGCCAGTAGGAGGACAGGGGGCACAGATACGCAGTATTTT CASRRTGGTDTQYF
NA TRBJ1-3 TRBV7-6 TRBD1 TGTGCCAGCAGCCGAATGGACAGGGCGGTTTCTGGAAACACCATATATTTT CASSRMDRAVSGNTIYF
once TRBJ1-3 TRBV5-1 NA TGCGCCAGCAGCGGGAGGGAAAGTGGAAACACCATATATTTT CASSGRESGNTIYF
NA TRBJ1-5 TRBV25-1 NA TGTGCCAGCAGTGAATGGGGCAGCAATCAGCCCCAGCATTTT CASSEWGSNQPQHF
once TRBJ2-4 TRBV27 TRBD1 TGTGCCACCGCAAGACAGGGGGAGGCCATTCAGTACTTC CATARQGEAIQYF
NA TRBJ1-4 TRBV25-1 NA TGTGCCAGCAGTGAAACCAGGGGCGGTAGTGAAAAACTGTTTTTT CASSETRGGSEKLFF
NA TRBJ2-1 TRBV25-1 TRBD2 TGTGCCAGCAGTGATTTAGCGGGAGTGAGAGAGCAGTTCTTC CASSDLAGVREQFF
NA TRBJ2-1 TRBV6-1 NA TGTGCCAGCAGTGATCTAGCGCATGAGCAGTTCTTC CASSDLAHEQFF
NA TRBJ2-7 TRBV19 TRBD2 TGTGCCAGTAGTAACCTAGCGGGACCCTACGAGCAGTACTTC CASSNLAGPYEQYF
NA TRBJ2-1 TRBV30 NA TGTGCCTGGAGTGGGGGACTTGCGATCGAGCAGTTCTTC CAWSGGLAIEQFF
NA TRBJ2-3 TRBV5-4 NA TGTGCCAGCAGACGGGACACCAGTCCGGGCACAGATACGCAGTATTTT CASRRDTSPGTDTQYF
NA TRBJ2-7 TRBV27 NA TGTGCCAGCAGACCCTCCCGGACAGTGAGGAACTACGAGCAGTACTTC CASRPSRTVRNYEQYF
NA TRBJ1-3 TRBV11-3 NA TGTGCCAGCAGCTTCCCGACGACAAACTCTGGAAACACCATATATTTT CASSFPTTNSGNTIYF
NA TRBJ2-7 TRBV21-1 NA TGTGCCAGCAGCACCCTTGGGGGGACAGGGGGGACCTACGAGCAGTACTTC CASSTLGGTGGTYEQYF
NA TRBJ2-1 TRBV6-4 TRBD2 TGTGCCAGCAAGGCAGGGCTAGCGGACTACAATGAGCAGTTCTTC CASKAGLADYNEQFF
NA TRBJ2-2 TRBV2 TRBD2 TGTGCCAGCAGACTAGCGGGAGTCCCCGGGGAGCTGTTTTTT CASRLAGVPGELFF
NA TRBJ1-2 TRBV6-5 NA TGTGCCAGCAGTTACTCTACAGGGATCTATGGCTACACCTTC CASSYSTGIYGYTF
NA TRBJ1-3 TRBV18 NA TGTGCCAGCTCACCCCTTGGACTATCAAATGGAAACACCATATATTTT CASSPLGLSNGNTIYF
NA TRBJ2-5 TRBV28 TRBD2 TGTGCCAGCACCACGAAGGTAGTAGCGGGACCCCAAGAGACCCAGTACTTC CASTTKVVAGPQETQYF
few TRBJ1-5 TRBV28 TRBD1 TGTGCCAGCAGTTTAATACTCCGGAGGACAGGGGGGACTAGCAATCAGCCCCAGCATTTT CASSLILRRTGGTSNQPQHF
NA TRBJ2-7 TRBV28 TRBD1 TGTGCCAGCAGTTCTCCCCGACAGGGTTGGTACGAGCAGTACTTC CASSSPRQGWYEQYF
NA TRBJ2-2 TRBV4-2 TRBD1 TGTGCCAGCAGCCACCCTCGGACAGGGGGCGTTGACGGGGAGCTGTTTTTT CASSHPRTGGVDGELFF
NA TRBJ1-4 TRBV28 NA TGTGCCAGCAGCGACAGCGCATACAATGAAAAACTGTTTTTT CASSDSAYNEKLFF
once TRBJ1-1 TRBV28 NA TGTGCCAGCAGTTTACCTGGACAGAAGAACACTGAAGCTTTCTTT CASSLPGQKNTEAFF
NA TRBJ1-4 TRBV7-8 NA TGTGCCAGCAGCTATCAGGGAGAAAAACTGTTTTTT CASSYQGEKLFF
once TRBJ2-7 TRBV4-1 TRBD2 TGCGCCAGCAGCCCTCGGACTAGCGGGATACCCGAGCAGTACTTC CASSPRTSGIPEQYF
NA TRBJ1-2 TRBV29-1 NA TGCAGCGTTGAAGATCTCGCCAGTACGGGGATGGGCTATGGCTACACCTTC CSVEDLASTGMGYGYTF
few TRBJ1-1 TRBV5-6 NA TGTGCCAGCAGCTTGAAACCAGACACTGAAGCTTTCTTT CASSLKPDTEAFF
NA TRBJ1-5 TRBV4-2 NA TGTGCCAGCAGCCCCCCGGACATTAGCCAGCCCCAGCATTTT CASSPPDISQPQHF
few TRBJ1-2 TRBV25-1 TRBD1 TGTGCCAGCAGCAAAGCCGGGACAGAGACTGGCTACACCTTC CASSKAGTETGYTF
NA TRBJ1-1 TRBV5-1 NA TGCGCCAGCAGCTTGAATCCGGACACTGAAGCTTTCTTT CASSLNPDTEAFF
NA TRBJ2-1 TRBV10-1 TRBD2 TGCGCCAGCAGTGAAACTAGCGGGACCTACAATGAGCAGTTCTTC CASSETSGTYNEQFF
NA TRBJ1-2 TRBV7-2 NA TGTGCCAGCAGCTCCCACTCCACCCACCTCTATGGCTACACCTTC CASSSHSTHLYGYTF
NA TRBJ2-3 TRBV5-1 TRBD2 TGCGCCAGCAGCTTGGTGGGGACTAGCTCCACAGATACGCAGTATTTT CASSLVGTSSTDTQYF
NA TRBJ2-1 TRBV11-3 TRBD2 TGTGCCAGCAGCCCCTGGACTAGCGGGAAACTACAACCATACAATGAGCAGTTCTTC CASSPWTSGKLQPYNEQFF
NA TRBJ2-7 TRBV5-6 TRBD1 TGTGCCAGCAGCTCGGGACAGGGCTCCTACGAGCAGTACTTC CASSSGQGSYEQYF
NA TRBJ2-7 TRBV18 TRBD1 TGTGCCAGCTCTGGACAGGGGAATTCCTACGAGCAGTACTTC CASSGQGNSYEQYF
once TRBJ1-4 TRBV7-6 NA TGTGCCAGCAGCTTATCAGGGGTGGAAAAACTGTTTTTT CASSLSGVEKLFF
NA TRBJ2-7 TRBV5-1 TRBD2 TGCGCCAGCAGCCACGGACTAGCGGGAGGGCCAGGGTACGAGCAGTACTTC CASSHGLAGGPGYEQYF